The 27 T cell receptor beta chains below come from one sample, sequenced in a study of blood T cell repertoires in COVID-19. The data were produced by immunoSEQ multiplex PCR, yet TCRdb's version contains in-frame clones alone and is incomplete. The repertoire includes approximately 350,000 clones, about 86% of them detected once, and approximately 3.1% sits in the top ten. The sample consisted of peripheral blood. These receptors were obtained from a man aged 30-40 years with active or convalescent COVID-19.

The rearrangement uses TRBV4-2 and TRBJ1-4; 8 bases map to TRBD1. V dropped 1 base and J dropped 7; count of bases not matched to a gene: 8. The germline V gene encodes CDR1 LGHNA and CDR2 YNFKEQ. This CDR3 spans 16 amino acids. CDR3 region: CASSQGPTGGSEKLFF. CDR3 bases: TGTGCCAGCAGCCAAGGTCCTACAGGGGGGAGTGAAAAACTGTTTTTT.

This chain connects TRBV7-2 to TRBJ1-3; no reliable D call. CDR1 SGHTA and CDR2 FQGNSA come from the germline V gene. The CDR3 has 14 amino acids. Trimming took off 4 bases at V and 1 base at J, with 8 bases between the two ends. The CDR3 loop reads CASSSRSSGNTIYF. In DNA form, the CDR3 reads TGTGCCAGCAGCTCCCGCAGTTCTGGAAACACCATATATTTT. Combining the CDR3 with reference TRBV7-2 and TRBJ1-3 gives the whole variable domain GAGVSQSPSNKVTEKGKDVELRCDPISGHTALYWYRQSLGQGLEFLIYFQGNSAPDKSGLPSDRFSAERTGGSVSTLTIQRTQQEDSAVYLCASSSRSSGNTIYFGEGSWLTVV.

This sequence joins TRBV6-2 or TRBV6-3 and TRBJ2-1; TRBD2 matches 12 bases. CDR3 length equals 15 residues. CDR1 is MNHEY and CDR2 is SVGEGT in the germline V gene. The J segment lost 8 bases and the V segment lost 6 bases, leaving 8 bases of the junction unmatched. CDR3 nucleotide sequence: TGTGCCAGCAGCTCCCTAGCGGGGGGGCTTTATGAGCAGTTCTTC. Translating it yields CASSSLAGGLYEQFF.

V usage is TRBV19 and J usage is TRBJ1-1; 9 bases line up with TRBD1. CDR1 and CDR2 (germline): LNHDA, SQIVND (reference sequence). The CDR3 runs to 15 residues. J gave up 1 base and V 5 bases, and 5 bases lay outside the gene matches. CDR3 in DNA: TGTGCCAGTAGTGGGACAGGGAGAGGGAACACTGAAGCTTTCTTT. Its protein is CASSGTGRGNTEAFF. Using reference TRBV19 and TRBJ1-1 for the parts outside the CDR3, the full variable domain is DGGITQSPKYLFRKEGQNVTLSCEQNLNHDAMYWYRQDPGQGLRLIYYSQIVNDFQKGDIAEGYSVSREKKESFPLTVTSAQKNPTAFYLCASSGTGRGNTEAFFGQGTRLTVV.

This clone has just a few counts. The V gene is TRBV9, the J gene TRBJ1-6, with TRBD1 matching over 7 bases. This CDR3 is built from 14 residues. Germline CDR1 SGDLS, CDR2 YYNGEE. The ends lost 0 bases at V and 9 bases at J; junction bases unmatched: 3. CDR3 amino acids: CASSVGAGGSPLHF. The CDR3 bases are TGTGCCAGCAGCGTAGGTGCAGGGGGTTCACCCCTCCACTTT. Filled out from reference TRBV9 and TRBJ1-6, the complete variable domain reads DSGVTQTPKHLITATGQRVTLRCSPRSGDLSVYWYQQSLDQGLQFLIQYYNGEERAKGNILERFSAQQFPDLHSELNLSSLELGDSALYFCASSVGAGGSPLHFGNGTRLTVT.

The rearrangement links TRBV28 to TRBJ1-6; D may be TRBD1 (5 bases). The V gene's germline CDR1 is MDHEN and CDR2 SYDVKM. The CDR3 is 13 amino acids. Trimming took 2 bases from V and 8 from J, leaving 7 bases between them. CDR3 nucleotide sequence: TGTGCCAGCAGTTTAACAGGCTATTCACCCCTCCACTTT. It encodes CASSLTGYSPLHF.

J is TRBJ1-1 and V is TRBV10-3; D is uncertain. Germline CDR1 reads ENHRY; CDR2 reads SYGVKD. The CDR3 is 14 residues long. Trimming stripped 6 bases from V and 0 bases from J, with 11 bases between. The DNA for the CDR3 is TGTGCCATCAGGGAGCAGATGATGAACACTGAAGCTTTCTTT. Its translation is CAIREQMMNTEAFF.

The rearrangement joins TRBV6-2 or TRBV6-3 to TRBJ2-3; D not resolved. Looked up from germline, CDR1 is MNHEY and CDR2 is SVGEGT. V lost 5 bases to trimming and J lost 5 bases, with 5 bases between them. This CDR3 is built from 11 residues. CDR3 bases: TGTGCCAGCAGTCGCGTAGATACGCAGTATTTT. Its protein is CASSRVDTQYF.

The chain joins TRBV5-1 to TRBJ2-3, with TRBD2 as a possible D gene (5 bases). V dropped 3 bases and J dropped 7 bases, with 18 bases sitting between them. The CDR3 length is 15 residues. Per the germline V gene, CDR1 is SGHRS and CDR2 is YFSETQ. The CDR3 nucleotides read TGCGCCAGCAGCTCCCGGGGTAGCGCCGTTTATACGCAGTATTTT. As protein: CASSSRGSAVYTQYF.

The chain is built from TRBV6-5 and TRBJ2-7, with D tentatively TRBD1 (5 bases). This CDR3 has 14 residues. Germline V gives CDR1 MNHEY, CDR2 SVGAGI. The V gene lost 6 bases and the J gene lost 0 bases, with 12 bases spanning the gap. The CDR3 sequence is CASRGIDSSYEQYF. In DNA form, the CDR3 reads TGTGCCAGCAGGGGTATCGACAGCTCCTACGAGCAGTACTTC.

V and J are TRBV10-3 and TRBJ2-3, with 7 bases lining up with TRBD2. CDR1 and CDR2 (germline): ENHRY, SYGVKD. The CDR3 loop spans 13 amino acids. Trimming cost V 10 bases and J 0 bases; bases outside gene matches: 4. CDR3 loop: CATGTTSTDTQYF. CDR3 coding DNA: TGTGCCACCGGGACTACCAGCACAGATACGCAGTATTTT.

The chain joins TRBV20-1 to TRBJ2-2; 9 bases match TRBD2. Losses at the gene ends were 3 bases for V and 4 bases for J; bases not matched to a gene: 9. The germline gives CDR1 DFQATT, CDR2 SNEGSKA (reference sequence). The CDR3 runs to 16 residues. For the CDR3, the DNA is TGCAGTGCTAGTCGGCGGGAGGGCCCGGGCACCGGGGAGCTGTTTTTT. Translated, it gives CSASRREGPGTGELFF.

The chain couples TRBV5-4 to TRBJ2-5; D possibly corresponds to TRBD2 (5 bases). The CDR3 runs to 13 residues. V lost 1 base and J lost 5, with 9 bases in between. Germline CDR1 is SGHNT and CDR2 is YYREEE (reference sequence). In DNA form, the CDR3 reads TGTGCCAGCAGCTTGTTAGGCGGGGAGACCCAGTACTTC. It yields the protein CASSLLGGETQYF.

J is TRBJ2-1 and V is TRBV19, with 12 bases lining up with TRBD2. Unmatched junction bases numbered 9, after V lost 4 bases and J lost 2 bases. The V gene's germline CDR1 is LNHDA and CDR2 SQIVND (reference sequence). This CDR3 is 18 amino acids long. CDR3 bases: TGTGCCAGTAGTAGTAGGGCTAGCGGGAGGGCGCCCTACAATGAGCAGTTCTTC. As protein: CASSSRASGRAPYNEQFF.

This chain connects TRBV11-3 to TRBJ1-3; D is ambiguous. The V end lost 5 bases, the J end lost 4 bases, and 15 bases lay between the germline ends. The CDR3 is made up of 15 amino acids. Germline V CDR1 and CDR2: SGHNT, YENEEA. The DNA of the CDR3 is TGTGCCAGCAGCCCCCGGCGAGGGCCCGGAAACACCATATATTTT. Protein product: CASSPRRGPGNTIYF.

The rearrangement joins TRBV5-5 to TRBJ1-4; D is unclear. Trimming stripped 0 bases from V and 0 bases from J, with 6 bases between. Germline V gene sequence: CDR1 SGHKS, CDR2 YYEKEE (reference sequence). This CDR3 is 15 amino acids long. The CDR3 DNA is TGTGCCAGCAGCTTGGTGGCATCAACTAATGAAAAACTGTTTTTT. Protein: CASSLVASTNEKLFF. Combining the CDR3 with reference TRBV5-5 and TRBJ1-4 gives the whole variable domain DAGVTQSPTHLIKTRGQQVTLRCSPISGHKSVSWYQQVLGQGPQFIFQYYEKEERGRGNFPDRFSARQFPNYSSELNVNALLLGDSALYLCASSLVASTNEKLFFGSGTQLSVL.

This clone was counted between two and nine times. The CDR3 nucleotides are TGTGCCAGCAGCTCGACAGGGTTGAATCGCTACACCTTC. It specifies CASSSTGLNRYTF. This sequence joins TRBV2 and TRBJ1-2; TRBD1 agrees at 7 bases. Per the germline V gene, CDR1 is SNHLY and CDR2 is FYNNEI. V was clipped by 6 bases and J by 9 bases; unmatched bases: 10. CDR3 length: 13 amino acids.

With respect to this clone: The same CDR3 also results from other DNA sequences found in this sample. The chain recombines TRBV18 with TRBJ2-7, with TRBD2 matching 11 bases. Germline CDR1 KGHSH, CDR2 LQKENI. V trimming: 3 bases; J trimming: 0 bases; junction bases outside the gene matches: 1. CDR3 length: 15 amino acids. In nucleotides, the CDR3 is TGTGCCAGCTCACCCGGGACTAGCGGCTCCTACGAGCAGTACTTC. Translated, it gives CASSPGTSGSYEQYF.

This rearrangement joins TRBV7-2 to TRBJ2-2; TRBD2 might be the D (5 bases). The CDR3 is 13 residues long. CDR1 is SGHTA, CDR2 FQGNSA, per germline. Trimming left V 5 bases short and J 6 bases short, with 10 bases between. CDR3 DNA sequence: TGTGCCAGCAGCGGCCGACTACCCGGGGAGCTGTTTTTT. Encoded protein: CASSGRLPGELFF.

The V call is TRBV25-1, the J call TRBJ1-4; 7 bases are a match to TRBD1. The CDR3 is 15 residues long. Germline CDR1 MGHDK, CDR2 SYGVNS. With 5 bases clipped from V and 3 bases from J, the junction kept 6 bases outside the gene matches. The DNA for the CDR3 is TGTGCCAGCAGTACGCCCGGGACAGCTAATGAAAAACTGTTTTTT. Protein: CASSTPGTANEKLFF.

The chain is built from TRBV6-1 and TRBJ2-7, with 9 bases lining up with TRBD2. There are 15 residues in the CDR3. Unmatched junction bases numbered 3, after V lost 0 bases and J lost 3 bases. Germline CDR1 reads MNHNS; CDR2 reads SASEGT. DNA of the CDR3: TGTGCCAGCAGTGAAGCTTCTAGCGGGGACTACGAGCAGTACTTC. Translation: CASSEASSGDYEQYF.

V and J are TRBV7-9 and TRBJ2-2; TRBD2 aligns across 10 bases. J lost 3 bases, V lost 5 bases, and 6 bases had no gene match. This CDR3 contains 16 residues. Germline loops: CDR1 SEHNR, CDR2 FQNEAQ (reference sequence). The DNA of the CDR3 is TGTGCCAGCAGCGAGCGGGGGGGACAGTACACCGGGGAGCTGTTTTTT. It codes for CASSERGGQYTGELFF.

This sequence joins TRBV4-1 and TRBJ1-4; a weak D match, TRBD1 (5 bases). The ends were cut back, 2 bases at V and 3 bases at J, with 19 bases in the middle. Germline V gene lookup returns CDR1 MGHRA and CDR2 YSYEKL. The CDR3 is 18 residues long. CDR3 sequence reads: CASSQPERSAGANEKLFF. CDR3 nucleotides: TGCGCCAGCAGCCAACCCGAACGTTCGGCGGGGGCTAATGAAAAACTGTTTTTT.

The rearrangement joins TRBV7-9 to TRBJ1-2, with D perhaps TRBD1 (5 bases). The CDR3 spans 13 residues. Trimming cost V 4 bases and J 8 bases, with 14 bases left between them. Germline V CDR1 and CDR2: SEHNR, FQNEAQ (reference sequence). The CDR3, as DNA: TGTGCCAGCAGCTCGGACGCCGGGGGAGGCTACACCTTC. It translates to CASSSDAGGGYTF.

The V gene is TRBV7-9, the J gene TRBJ1-5, with D perhaps TRBD1 (5 bases). This CDR3 has 15 amino acids. Trimming removed 5 bases at V and 0 bases at J, with 11 bases between. CDR1 is SEHNR, CDR2 FQNEAQ, per germline (reference sequence). CDR3 sequence (DNA): TGTGCCAGCAGCACTGACAGATATAGCAATCAGCCCCAGCATTTT. Translation gives CASSTDRYSNQPQHF.

The chain recombines TRBV11-3 with TRBJ2-2; 9 positions agree with TRBD1. V was clipped by 5 bases and J by 3 bases; unmatched bases: 4. Germline V gene sequence: CDR1 SGHNT, CDR2 YENEEA. The CDR3 covers 15 residues. The CDR3 sequence: CASSPGTGHTGELFF. CDR3 nucleotides: TGTGCCAGCAGCCCAGGGACAGGGCACACCGGGGAGCTGTTTTTT.

The rearrangement links TRBV18 to TRBJ1-4; tentatively, D is TRBD1 (6 bases). V was cut by 6 bases and J by 0 bases, with 14 bases left in between. CDR3 size: 16 residues. Germline CDR1 reads KGHSH; CDR2 reads LQKENI. This CDR3 is CASSRGQSPTNEKLFF. The CDR3 coding sequence is TGTGCCAGCTCCCGTGGACAGTCCCCAACTAATGAAAAACTGTTTTTT.